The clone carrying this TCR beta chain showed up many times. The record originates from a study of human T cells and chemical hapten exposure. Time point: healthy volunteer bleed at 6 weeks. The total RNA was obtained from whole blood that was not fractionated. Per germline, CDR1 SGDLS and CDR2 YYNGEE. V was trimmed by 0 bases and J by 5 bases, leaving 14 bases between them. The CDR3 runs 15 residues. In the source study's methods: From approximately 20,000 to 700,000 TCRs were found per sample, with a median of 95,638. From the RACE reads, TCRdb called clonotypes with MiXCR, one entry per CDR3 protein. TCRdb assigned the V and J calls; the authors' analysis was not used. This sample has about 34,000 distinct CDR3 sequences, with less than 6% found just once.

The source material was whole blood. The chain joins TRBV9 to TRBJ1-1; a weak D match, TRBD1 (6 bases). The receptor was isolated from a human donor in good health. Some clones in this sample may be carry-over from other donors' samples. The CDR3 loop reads CASSVDSGQGTEAFF. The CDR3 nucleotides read TGTGCCAGCAGCGTAGACTCCGGGCAGGGGACTGAAGCTTTCTTT.